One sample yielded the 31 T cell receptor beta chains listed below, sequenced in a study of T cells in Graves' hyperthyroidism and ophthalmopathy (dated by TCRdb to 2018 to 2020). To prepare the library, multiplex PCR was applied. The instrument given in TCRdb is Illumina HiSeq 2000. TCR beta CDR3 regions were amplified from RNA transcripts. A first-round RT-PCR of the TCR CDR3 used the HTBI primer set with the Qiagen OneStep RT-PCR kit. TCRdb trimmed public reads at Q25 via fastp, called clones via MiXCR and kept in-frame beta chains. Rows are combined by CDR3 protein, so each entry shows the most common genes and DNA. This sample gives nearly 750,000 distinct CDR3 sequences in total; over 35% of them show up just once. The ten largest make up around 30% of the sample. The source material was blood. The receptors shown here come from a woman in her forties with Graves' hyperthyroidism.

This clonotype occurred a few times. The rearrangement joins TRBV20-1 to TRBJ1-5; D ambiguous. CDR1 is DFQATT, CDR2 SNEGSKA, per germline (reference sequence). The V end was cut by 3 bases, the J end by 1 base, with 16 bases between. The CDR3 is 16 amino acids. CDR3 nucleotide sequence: TGCAGTGCTAGCCCCGGTTGTGACTCGAGCAATCAGCCCCAGCATTTT. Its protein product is CSASPGCDSSNQPQHF.

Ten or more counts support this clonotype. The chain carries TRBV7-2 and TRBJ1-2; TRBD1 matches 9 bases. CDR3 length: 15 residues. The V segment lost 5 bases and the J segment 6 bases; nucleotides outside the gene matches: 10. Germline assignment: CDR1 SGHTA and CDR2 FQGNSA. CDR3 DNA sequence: TGTGCCAGCAGCCCCGGACAGGGGATGATAGATGGCTACACCTTC. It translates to CASSPGQGMIDGYTF.

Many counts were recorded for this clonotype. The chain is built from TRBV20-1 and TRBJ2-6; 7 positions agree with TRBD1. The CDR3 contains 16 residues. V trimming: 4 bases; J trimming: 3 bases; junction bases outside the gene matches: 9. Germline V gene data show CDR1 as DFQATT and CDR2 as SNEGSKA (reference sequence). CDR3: CSATRQGSGGANVLTF. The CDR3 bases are TGCAGTGCTACCCGACAGGGATCGGGTGGGGCCAACGTCCTGACTTTC.

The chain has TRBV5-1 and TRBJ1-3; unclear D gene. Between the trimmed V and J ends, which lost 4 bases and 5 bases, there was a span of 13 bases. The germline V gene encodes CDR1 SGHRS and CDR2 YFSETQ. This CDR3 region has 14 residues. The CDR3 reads CASSQKGLRNTIYF. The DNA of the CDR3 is TGCGCCAGCAGCCAAAAGGGTTTGAGAAACACCATATATTTT.

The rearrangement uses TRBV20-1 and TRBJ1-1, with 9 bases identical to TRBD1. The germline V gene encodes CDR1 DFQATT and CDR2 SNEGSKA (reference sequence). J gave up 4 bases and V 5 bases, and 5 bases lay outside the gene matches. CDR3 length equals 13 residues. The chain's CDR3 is CSAPPGQGTEAFF. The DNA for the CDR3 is TGCAGTGCTCCGCCGGGACAGGGCACTGAAGCTTTCTTT.

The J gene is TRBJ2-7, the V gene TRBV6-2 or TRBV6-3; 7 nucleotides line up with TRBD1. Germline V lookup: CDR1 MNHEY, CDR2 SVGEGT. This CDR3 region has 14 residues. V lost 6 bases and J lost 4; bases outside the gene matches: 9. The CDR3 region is CASRNRQGRYEQYF. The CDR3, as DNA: TGTGCCAGCAGGAACAGACAGGGAAGGTACGAGCAGTACTTC.

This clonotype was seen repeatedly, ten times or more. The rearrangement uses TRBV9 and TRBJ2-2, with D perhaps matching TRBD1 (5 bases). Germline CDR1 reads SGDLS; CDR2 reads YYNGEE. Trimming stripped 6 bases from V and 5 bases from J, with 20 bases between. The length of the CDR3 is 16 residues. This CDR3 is CASTKTRTTQTGELFF. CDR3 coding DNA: TGTGCCAGCACCAAAACCCGGACAACCCAAACCGGGGAGCTGTTTTTT.

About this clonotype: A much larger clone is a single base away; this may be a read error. The CDR3 protein is CASTRGQGRTDAFF. The CDR3 nucleotides read TGTGCCAGCACTCGGGGACAGGGGCGCACTGACGCTTTCTTT. This chain links TRBV12-3 or TRBV12-4 with TRBJ1-1; 10 nucleotides match TRBD1. There are 14 residues in the CDR3.

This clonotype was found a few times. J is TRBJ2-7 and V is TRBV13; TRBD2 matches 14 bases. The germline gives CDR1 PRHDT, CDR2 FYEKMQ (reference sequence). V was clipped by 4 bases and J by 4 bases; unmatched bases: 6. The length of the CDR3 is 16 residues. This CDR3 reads CASSSRLAGGIYEQYF. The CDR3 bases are TGTGCCAGCAGCTCCAGACTAGCGGGAGGGATATACGAGCAGTACTTC.

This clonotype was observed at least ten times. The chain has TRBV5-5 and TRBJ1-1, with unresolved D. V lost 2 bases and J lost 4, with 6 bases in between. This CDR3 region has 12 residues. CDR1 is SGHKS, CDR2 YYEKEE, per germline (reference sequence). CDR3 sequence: CASSFPPTEAFF. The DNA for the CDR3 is TGTGCCAGCAGCTTCCCTCCCACTGAAGCTTTCTTT.

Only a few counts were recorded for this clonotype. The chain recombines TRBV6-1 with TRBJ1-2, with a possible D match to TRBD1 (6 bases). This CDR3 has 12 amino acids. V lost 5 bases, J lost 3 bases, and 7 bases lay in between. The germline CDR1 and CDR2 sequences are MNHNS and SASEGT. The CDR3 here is CASSTGYYGYTF. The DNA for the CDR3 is TGTGCCAGCAGTACAGGGTACTATGGCTACACCTTC.

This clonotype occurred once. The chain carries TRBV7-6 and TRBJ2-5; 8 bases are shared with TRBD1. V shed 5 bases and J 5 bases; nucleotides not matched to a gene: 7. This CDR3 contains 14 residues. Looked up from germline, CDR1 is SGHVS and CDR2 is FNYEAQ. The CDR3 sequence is CASSHRQGLETQYF. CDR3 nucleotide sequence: TGTGCCAGCAGCCATCGACAGGGGTTGGAGACCCAGTACTTC.

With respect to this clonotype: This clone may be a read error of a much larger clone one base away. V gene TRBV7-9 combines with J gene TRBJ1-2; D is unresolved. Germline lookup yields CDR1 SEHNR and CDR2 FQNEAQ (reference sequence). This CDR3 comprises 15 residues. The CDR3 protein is CASSLGNGKNYGHTF. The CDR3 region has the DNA TGTGCCAGCAGCTTAGGGAATGGGAAAAACTATGGCCACACCTTC.

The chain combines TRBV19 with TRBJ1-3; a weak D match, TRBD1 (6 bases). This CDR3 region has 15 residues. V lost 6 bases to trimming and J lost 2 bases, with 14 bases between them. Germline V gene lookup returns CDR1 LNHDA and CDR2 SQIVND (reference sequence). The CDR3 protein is CASRNEQGAGNTIYF. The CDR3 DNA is TGTGCCAGTAGAAATGAACAGGGAGCTGGAAACACCATATATTTT.

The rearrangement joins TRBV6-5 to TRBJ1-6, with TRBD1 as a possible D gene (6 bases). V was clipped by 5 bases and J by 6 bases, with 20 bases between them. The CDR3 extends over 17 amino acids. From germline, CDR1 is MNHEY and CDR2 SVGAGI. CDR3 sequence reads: CASSESGEFSGNSPLHF. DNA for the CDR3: TGTGCCAGCAGTGAATCAGGGGAATTTTCGGGTAATTCACCCCTCCACTTT.

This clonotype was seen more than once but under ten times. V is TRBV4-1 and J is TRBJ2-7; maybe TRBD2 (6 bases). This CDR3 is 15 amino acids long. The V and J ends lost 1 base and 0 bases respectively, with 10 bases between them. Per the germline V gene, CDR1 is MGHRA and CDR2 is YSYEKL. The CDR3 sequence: CASSQASGGSYEQYF. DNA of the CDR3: TGCGCCAGCAGCCAAGCATCCGGGGGCTCCTACGAGCAGTACTTC.

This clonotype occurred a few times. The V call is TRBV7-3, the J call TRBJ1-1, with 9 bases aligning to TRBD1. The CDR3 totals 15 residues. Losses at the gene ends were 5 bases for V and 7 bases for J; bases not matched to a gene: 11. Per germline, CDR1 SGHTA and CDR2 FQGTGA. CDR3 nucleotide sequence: TGTGCCAGCAGCCCCTCGGGACAGGGACGATTTGAAGCTTTCTTT. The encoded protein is CASSPSGQGRFEAFF. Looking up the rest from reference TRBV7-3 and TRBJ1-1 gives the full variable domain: GAGVSQTPSNKVTEKGKYVELRCDPISGHTALYWYRQSLGQGPEFLIYFQGTGAADDSGLPNDRFFAVRPEGSVSTLKIQRTERGDSAVYLCASSPSGQGRFEAFFGQGTRLTVV.

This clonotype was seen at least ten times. The CDR3 DNA reads TGTGCCAGCAGTTTGACTAGCGGAGGTGTCGGGGAGCTGTTTTTT. Translated, it gives CASSLTSGGVGELFF. The gene calls are TRBV12-3 or TRBV12-4 and TRBJ2-2; 9 nucleotides align to TRBD2. CDR3 length: 15 residues. Unmatched junction bases numbered 6, after V lost 3 bases and J lost 7 bases.

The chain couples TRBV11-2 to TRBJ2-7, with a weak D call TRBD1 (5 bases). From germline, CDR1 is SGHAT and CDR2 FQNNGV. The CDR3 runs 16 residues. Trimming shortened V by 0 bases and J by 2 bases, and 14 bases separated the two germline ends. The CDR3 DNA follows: TGTGCCAGCAGCTTAGAGGGTCAGGGTAACCCCTACGAGCAGTACTTC. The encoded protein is CASSLEGQGNPYEQYF.

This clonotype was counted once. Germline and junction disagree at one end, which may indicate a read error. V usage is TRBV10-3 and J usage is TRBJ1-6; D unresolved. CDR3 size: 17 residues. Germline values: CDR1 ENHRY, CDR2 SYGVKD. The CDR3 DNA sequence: TGTGCCAGCAGTTACTCGAGTGGAGTCTCCTATAATTCACCCCTCCACTTT. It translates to CASSYSSGVSYNSPLHF.

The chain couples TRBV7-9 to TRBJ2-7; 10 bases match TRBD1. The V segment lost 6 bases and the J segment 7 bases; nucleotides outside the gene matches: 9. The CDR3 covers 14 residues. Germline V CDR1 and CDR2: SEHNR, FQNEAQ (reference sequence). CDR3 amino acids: CASRKDRGTEEQYF. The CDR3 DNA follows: TGTGCCAGCAGAAAGGACAGGGGGACTGAAGAGCAGTACTTC.

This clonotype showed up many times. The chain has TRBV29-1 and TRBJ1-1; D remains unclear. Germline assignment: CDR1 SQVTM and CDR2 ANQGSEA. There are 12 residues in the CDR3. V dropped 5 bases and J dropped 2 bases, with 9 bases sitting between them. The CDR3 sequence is CSVLTGNTEAFF. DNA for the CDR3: TGCAGCGTTCTTACGGGCAACACTGAAGCTTTCTTT.

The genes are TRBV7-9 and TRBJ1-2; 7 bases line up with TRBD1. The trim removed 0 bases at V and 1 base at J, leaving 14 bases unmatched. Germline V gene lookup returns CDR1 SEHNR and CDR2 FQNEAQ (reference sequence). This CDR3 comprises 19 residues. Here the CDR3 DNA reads TGTGCCAGCAGCTTAGCGAGAAGGGGGCCCCCAGGGGGTAACTATGGCTACACCTTC. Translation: CASSLARRGPPGGNYGYTF.

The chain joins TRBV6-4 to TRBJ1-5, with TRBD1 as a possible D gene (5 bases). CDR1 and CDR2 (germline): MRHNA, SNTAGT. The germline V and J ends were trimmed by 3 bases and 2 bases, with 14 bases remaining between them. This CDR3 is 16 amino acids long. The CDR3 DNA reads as TGTGCCAGCAGTGAACTCGTGGGGCAGGGCAATCAGCCCCAGCATTTT. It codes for CASSELVGQGNQPQHF.

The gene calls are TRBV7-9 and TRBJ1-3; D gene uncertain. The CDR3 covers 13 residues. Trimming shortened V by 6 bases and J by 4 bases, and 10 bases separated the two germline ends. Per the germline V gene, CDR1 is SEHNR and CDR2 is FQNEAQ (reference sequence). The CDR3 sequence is CASSAFKGNTIYF. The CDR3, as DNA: TGTGCCAGCAGTGCTTTCAAAGGAAACACCATATATTTT.

CDR3 sequence (DNA): TGTGCCAGCAGTTTAGGGCCCCAGGGCTCGTACGAGCAGTACTTC. Its translation is CASSLGPQGSYEQYF. The J gene is TRBJ2-7, the V gene TRBV12-3 or TRBV12-4, with D tentatively TRBD1 (5 bases). The CDR3 totals 15 residues. V was pared by 1 base and J by 4 bases, with 14 bases between.

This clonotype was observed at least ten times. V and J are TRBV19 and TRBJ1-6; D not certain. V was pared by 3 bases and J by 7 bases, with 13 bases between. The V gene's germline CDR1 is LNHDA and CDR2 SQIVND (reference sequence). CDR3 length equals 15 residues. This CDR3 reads CASSISAWTNSPLHF. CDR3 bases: TGTGCCAGTAGTATCTCAGCCTGGACGAATTCACCCCTCCACTTT.

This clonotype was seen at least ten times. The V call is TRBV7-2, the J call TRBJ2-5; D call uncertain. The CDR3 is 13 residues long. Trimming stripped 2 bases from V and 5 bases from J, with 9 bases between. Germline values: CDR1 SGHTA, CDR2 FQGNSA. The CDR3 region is CASSLPSEETQYF. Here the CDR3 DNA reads TGTGCCAGCAGCTTACCAAGCGAGGAGACCCAGTACTTC. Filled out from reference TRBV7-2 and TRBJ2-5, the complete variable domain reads GAGVSQSPSNKVTEKGKDVELRCDPISGHTALYWYRQSLGQGLEFLIYFQGNSAPDKSGLPSDRFSAERTGGSVSTLTIQRTQQEDSAVYLCASSLPSEETQYFGPGTRLLVL.

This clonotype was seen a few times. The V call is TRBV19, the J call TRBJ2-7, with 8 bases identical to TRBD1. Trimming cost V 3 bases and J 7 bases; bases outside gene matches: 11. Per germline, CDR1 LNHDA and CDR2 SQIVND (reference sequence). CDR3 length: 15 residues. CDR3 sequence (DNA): TGTGCCAGTAGTATGCCGGGACAGGTAACGGGTGAGCAGTACTTC. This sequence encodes CASSMPGQVTGEQYF.

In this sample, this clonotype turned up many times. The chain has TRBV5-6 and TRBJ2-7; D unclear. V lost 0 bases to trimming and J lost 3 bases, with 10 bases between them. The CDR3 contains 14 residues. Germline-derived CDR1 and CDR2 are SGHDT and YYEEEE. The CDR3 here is CASSLDGTGYEQYF. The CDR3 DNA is TGTGCCAGCAGCTTGGACGGAACCGGCTACGAGCAGTACTTC. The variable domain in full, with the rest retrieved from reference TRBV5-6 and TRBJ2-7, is DAGVTQSPTHLIKTRGQQVTLRCSPKSGHDTVSWYQQALGQGPQFIFQYYEEEERQRGNFPDRFSGHQFPNYSSELNVNALLLGDSALYLCASSLDGTGYEQYFGPGTRLTVT.

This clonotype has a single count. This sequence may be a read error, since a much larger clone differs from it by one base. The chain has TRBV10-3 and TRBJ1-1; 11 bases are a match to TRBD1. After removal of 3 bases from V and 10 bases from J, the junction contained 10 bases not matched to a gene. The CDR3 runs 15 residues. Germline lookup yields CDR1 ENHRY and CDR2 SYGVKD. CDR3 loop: CAISDPGTGGSGAFF. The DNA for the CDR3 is TGTGCCATCAGTGACCCCGGGACAGGGGGATCTGGAGCTTTCTTT.